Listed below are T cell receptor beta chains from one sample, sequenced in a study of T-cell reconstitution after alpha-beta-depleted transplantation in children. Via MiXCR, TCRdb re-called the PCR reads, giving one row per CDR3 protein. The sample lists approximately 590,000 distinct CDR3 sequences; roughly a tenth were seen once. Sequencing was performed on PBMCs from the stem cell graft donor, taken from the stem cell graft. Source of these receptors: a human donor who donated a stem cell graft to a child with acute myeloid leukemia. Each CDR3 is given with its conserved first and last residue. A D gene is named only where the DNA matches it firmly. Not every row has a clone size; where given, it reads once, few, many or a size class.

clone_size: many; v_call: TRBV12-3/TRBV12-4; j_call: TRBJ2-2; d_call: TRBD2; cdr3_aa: CASSLFVGGANTGELFF; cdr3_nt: TGTGCCAGCAGTTTATTTGTGGGAGGGGCGAACACCGGGGAGCTGTTTTTT
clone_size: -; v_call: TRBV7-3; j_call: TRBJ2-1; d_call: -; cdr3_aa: CASSLSRLDYNEQFF; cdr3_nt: TGTGCCAGCAGCTTATCCAGACTAGATTACAATGAGCAGTTCTTC
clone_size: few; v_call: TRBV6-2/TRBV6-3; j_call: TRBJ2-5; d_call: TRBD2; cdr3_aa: CASRDPRAREKQTQYF; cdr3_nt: TGTGCCAGCAGAGACCCCCGCGCGCGGGAGAAACAGACCCAGTACTTC
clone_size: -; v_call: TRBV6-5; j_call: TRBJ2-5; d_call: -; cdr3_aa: CASSYLTGTQYF; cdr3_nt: TGTGCCAGCAGTTACCTAACAGGGACCCAGTACTTC
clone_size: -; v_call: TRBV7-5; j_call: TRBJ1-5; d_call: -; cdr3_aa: CISVPEALSGKQPQHF; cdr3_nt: -
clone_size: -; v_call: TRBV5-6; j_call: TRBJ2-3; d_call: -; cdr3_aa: CASSFPAGTDTQYF; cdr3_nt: TGTGCCAGCAGCTTTCCAGCGGGCACAGATACGCAGTATTTT
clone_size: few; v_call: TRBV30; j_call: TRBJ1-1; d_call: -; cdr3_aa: CAWSGDTNTEAFF; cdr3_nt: TGTGCCTGGAGCGGGGACACGAACACTGAAGCTTTCTTT
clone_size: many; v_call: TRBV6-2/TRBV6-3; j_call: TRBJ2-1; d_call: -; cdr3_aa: CASADPSNEQFF; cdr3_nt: TGTGCCAGCGCAGACCCCAGCAATGAGCAGTTCTTC
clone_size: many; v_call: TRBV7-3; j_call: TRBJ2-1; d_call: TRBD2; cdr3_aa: CASSLMSSGDEQFF; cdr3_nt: TGTGCCAGCAGCTTAATGTCTAGCGGGGATGAGCAGTTCTTC
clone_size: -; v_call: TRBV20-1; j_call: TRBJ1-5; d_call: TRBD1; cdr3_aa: CSAILPRGKVKPQHF; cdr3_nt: TGCAGTGCTATCCTCCCCAGGGGGAAAGTGAAGCCCCAGCATTTT
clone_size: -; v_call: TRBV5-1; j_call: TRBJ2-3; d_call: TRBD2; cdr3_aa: CASSSSLSGRGGDTQYF; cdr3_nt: TGCGCCAGCAGCTCCTCTTTGAGCGGGAGGGGGGGAGATACGCAGTATTTT
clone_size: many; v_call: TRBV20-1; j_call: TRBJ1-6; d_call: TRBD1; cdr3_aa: CSASPPKTGSPDSPLHF; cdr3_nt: TGCAGTGCTAGCCCCCCGAAGACAGGGAGTCCCGATTCACCCCTCCACTTT
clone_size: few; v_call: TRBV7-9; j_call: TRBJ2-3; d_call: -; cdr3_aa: CASSLKVGTQYF; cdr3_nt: TGTGCCAGCAGCTTAAAAGTGGGTACGCAGTATTTT
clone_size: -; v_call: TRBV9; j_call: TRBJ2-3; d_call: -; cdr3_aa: CASSVGLFTDTQYF; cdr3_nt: TGTGCCAGCAGCGTAGGCCTATTCACAGATACGCAGTATTTT
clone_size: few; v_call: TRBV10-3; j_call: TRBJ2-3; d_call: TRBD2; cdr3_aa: CAIKRDADTQYF; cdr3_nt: TGTGCCATCAAGCGGGATGCAGATACGCAGTATTTT